This T cell receptor (beta chain) was observed in a study of blood T cells in healthy people across ages. With a J-beta primer mix and a sample-barcoded 5' primer, a second PCR ran roughly 7 to 11 cycles. TCRdb processed the 5' RACE reads anew with MiXCR; each CDR3 protein has one entry. The table shows under 2,000,000 distinct CDR3 sequences, with around 48% occurring only once. Trimming removed 5 bases at V and 11 bases at J, with 16 bases between. The germline gives CDR1 SGHVS, CDR2 FQNEAQ. The CDR3 totals 13 residues. Whole-study findings and limits: Observed TCR beta diversity per million T cells went down as age went up. This fall followed a roughly linear course with age. PBMCs went unsorted, and a conclusive naive versus antigen-experienced comparison was therefore prevented. TCR beta diversity correlated strongly with naive T cell percentage.

This clonotype was found a few times. Its antigen is unknown. This TCR came from a woman aged 40 to 50 in good health. Sequenced: blood. The V gene is TRBV7-8, the J gene TRBJ2-4, with D possibly matching TRBD1 (5 bases). This chain's CDR3 is CASSSSLWGVQYF. CDR3 bases: TGTGCCAGCAGCAGCTCCCTGTGGGGCGTTCAGTACTTC.